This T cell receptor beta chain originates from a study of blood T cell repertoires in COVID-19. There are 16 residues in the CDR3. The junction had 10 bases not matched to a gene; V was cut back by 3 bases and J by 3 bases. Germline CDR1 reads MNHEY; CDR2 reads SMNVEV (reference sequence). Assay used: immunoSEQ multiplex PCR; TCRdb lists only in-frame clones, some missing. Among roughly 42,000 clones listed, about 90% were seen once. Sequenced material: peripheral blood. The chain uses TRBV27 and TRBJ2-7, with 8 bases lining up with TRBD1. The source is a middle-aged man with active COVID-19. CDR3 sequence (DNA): TGTGCCAGCAGTTTTGAGTTGGGGACAGGAATCTACGAGCAGTACTTC. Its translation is CASSFELGTGIYEQYF.